This T cell receptor (beta chain) was documented in a study of T and B cells in COVID-19 patients. On this clonotype itself: The antigen remains undetermined.

Notes on the study in general: Blood from mildly ill patients while symptomatic, and early samples from severe cases, were scarce. No sequencing was yet done of CD4+, regulatory or CD8+ subsets, or of SARS-CoV-2-responsive or tetramer+ sorted cells.

Each TRB amplification used roughly 250-550 ng of genomic DNA from blood. Germline values: CDR1 MNHEY, CDR2 SVGEGT. The CDR3 is made up of 15 amino acids. V dropped 5 bases and J dropped 2 bases, with 16 bases sitting between them. BIOMED2 TRB-A/B primer pools were used in multiplex TRB PCR. TCRdb used MiXCR to reprocess the multiplex PCR reads, holding one entry per CDR3 protein. The sample lists 3,000 or so distinct CDR3 sequences; roughly 30% were seen once. The sample was blood. The V and J genes are TRBV6-2 or TRBV6-3 and TRBJ2-7, with D perhaps TRBD1 or TRBD2 (6 bases each). This TCR was recovered from a human donor with active COVID-19. The donor label of this sample is uncertain. CDR3 residues: CASSEWVGGAYEQYF. The CDR3 nucleotides are TGTGCCAGCAGTGAATGGGTGGGGGGCGCCTACGAGCAGTACTTC.